The sample holds a few counts of the clone carrying this T cell receptor (beta chain). Its specificity is unknown. This specimen comes from a study of cytomegalovirus exposure and HLA in healthy donors. Broader study findings: A later analysis found most CMV-associated TCR beta chains apparently HLA-restricted. An assumption of roughly uniform sequencing depth across donors underlay the presence/absence analyses. One later analysis reportedly identified an Asian-associated ancestry cluster that showed fewer N-insertions than the roughly 600-donor mean. In a later analysis, a missense DCLRE1C variant was linked to TCR beta V- and J-gene trimming.

Primers: 60 Vbeta forward and 13 Jbeta reverse. Some clones are missing from TCRdb's copy, which holds only in-frame ones; the method was immunoSEQ multiplex PCR. The sample has some 180,000 clones, roughly 84% seen once. This CDR3 contains 14 residues. V was cut by 5 bases and J by 1 base, with 10 bases left in between. Germline CDR1 is MNHEY and CDR2 is SVGAGI. The sequenced sample was PBMCs. The TCR originated in a girl aged 2 to 9 in good health and CMV-seropositive. The V call is TRBV6-5, the J call TRBJ2-3; no definite D call. Here the CDR3 DNA reads TGTGCCAGCAGTGAAGGAGACGGCACAGATACGCAGTATTTT. Protein product: CASSEGDGTDTQYF.